This T cell receptor (beta chain) derives from a study of T cell responses to AZD1222 COVID-19 vaccine. Trimming removed 5 bases at V and 2 bases at J, with 10 bases between. Germline CDR1 and CDR2: GTSNPN and SVGIG (reference sequence). CDR3 length equals 13 residues. Method: immunoSEQ multiplex PCR; TCRdb's copy keeps in-frame clones and lacks some. The sample has 95,000 to 150,000 clones, 86% seen once. Sequences were derived from peripheral blood, sampled on day 0 of AZD1222 vaccination. The receptor was derived from an adult in good health. V is TRBV30 and J is TRBJ1-3, with D unresolved. CDR3 nucleotide sequence: TGTGCCTGGGGACGAAGTGCTGGAAACACCATATATTTT. Residues: CAWGRSAGNTIYF.